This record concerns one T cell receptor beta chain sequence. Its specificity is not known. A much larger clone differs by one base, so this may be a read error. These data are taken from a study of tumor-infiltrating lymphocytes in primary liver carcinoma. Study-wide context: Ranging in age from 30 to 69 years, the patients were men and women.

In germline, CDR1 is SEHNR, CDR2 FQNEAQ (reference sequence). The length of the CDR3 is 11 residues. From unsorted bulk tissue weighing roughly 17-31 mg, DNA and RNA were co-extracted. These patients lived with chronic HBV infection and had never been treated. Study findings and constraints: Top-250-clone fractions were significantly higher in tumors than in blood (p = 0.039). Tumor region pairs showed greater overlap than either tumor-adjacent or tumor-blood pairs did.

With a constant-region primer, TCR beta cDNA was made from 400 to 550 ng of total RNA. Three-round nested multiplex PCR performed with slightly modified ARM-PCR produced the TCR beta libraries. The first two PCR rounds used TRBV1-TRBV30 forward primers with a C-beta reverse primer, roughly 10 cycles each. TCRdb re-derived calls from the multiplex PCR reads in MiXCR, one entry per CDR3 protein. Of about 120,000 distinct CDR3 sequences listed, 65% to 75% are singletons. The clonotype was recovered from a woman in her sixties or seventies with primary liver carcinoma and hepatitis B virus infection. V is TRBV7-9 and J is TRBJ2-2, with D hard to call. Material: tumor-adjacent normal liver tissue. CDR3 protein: CVSSYGGELFF. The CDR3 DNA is TGTGTCAGCAGTTACGGCGGGGAGCTGTTTTTT.